Detailed here is one T cell receptor beta chain. Produced via immunoSEQ multiplex PCR; TCRdb's table is partial and in-frame only. The table lists some 2,600 clones, roughly 76% of them singletons. The entry originates in a study of immune evolution from preneoplasia to lung adenocarcinoma. This CDR3 region has 14 residues. V gave up 0 bases and J gave up 5 bases, with 11 bases separating them. Germline-derived CDR1 and CDR2 are SGHRS and YFSETQ. The TCR was taken from a person aged 55-80 years with invasive lung adenocarcinoma. Sequenced: FFPE invasive lung adenocarcinoma tissue. V gene TRBV5-1 combines with J gene TRBJ1-1; no firm D call. The DNA of the CDR3 is TGCGCCAGCAGCTTGGACGGCGGAAGGACTGAAGCTTTCTTT. Translating it yields CASSLDGGRTEAFF.